The text below deals with one TCR beta chain. Its cognate antigen is unknown. This sample is drawn from a study of identical twins. Findings and limits, study-wide: The conclusions drew on cross-sectional statistical analysis instead of tracking the same donors. A lower insertion count was a feature of abundant cord blood beta clonotypes, with no such feature in memory repertoires.

Unique molecular identifiers were in the cDNA, with template-switch universal primer binding. TCRdb re-called the 5' RACE reads through MiXCR, storing one row per CDR3 protein. The sample yields more than 1.5 million distinct CDR3 sequences, around 29% seen once. The CDR3 extends over 15 amino acids. Trimming took 4 bases from V and 1 from J, leaving 14 bases between them. CDR1 and CDR2 from the germline V gene are SGHKS and YYEKEE (reference sequence). The TCR sequence derives from a newborn girl in good health. The J gene is TRBJ1-1, the V gene TRBV5-5; D is undetermined. Material: cord blood. The chain's CDR3 is CASSPLGPWNTEAFF. The CDR3, as DNA: TGTGCCAGCAGCCCTTTAGGACCGTGGAACACTGAAGCTTTCTTT. Full variable domain (missing parts from reference TRBV5-5 and TRBJ1-1): DAGVTQSPTHLIKTRGQQVTLRCSPISGHKSVSWYQQVLGQGPQFIFQYYEKEERGRGNFPDRFSARQFPNYSSELNVNALLLGDSALYLCASSPLGPWNTEAFFGQGTRLTVV.